The clone carrying this T cell receptor (beta chain) has more than one count but fewer than ten. TCRdb's copy holds only in-frame clones and misses some; the assay was immunoSEQ multiplex PCR. The data contain 170,000 or so clones, 75% to 85% of them seen just once; the ten biggest clones take up 1.5% to 1.7%. Germline loops: CDR1 MNHNY, CDR2 SVGAGI (reference sequence). Trimming took off 5 bases at V and 3 bases at J, with 20 bases between the two ends. The CDR3 loop spans 16 amino acids. The data belong to a study of blood T cell repertoires in COVID-19. Study context: The United States, Italy and Spain were the sources of the acute and convalescent COVID-19 samples. T cells, B-cell-depleted T cells, or PBMCs supplied cDNA or gDNA.

The genes are TRBV6-6 and TRBJ2-7; D might be TRBD2 (6 bases). The sample comprised peripheral blood. The sequence came from a human donor in a cohort sampled during active COVID-19. DNA of the CDR3: TGTGCCAGCAGTCAGCTTGGGAGGAGCGCCGGCTACGAGCAGTACTTC. This encodes CASSQLGRSAGYEQYF.